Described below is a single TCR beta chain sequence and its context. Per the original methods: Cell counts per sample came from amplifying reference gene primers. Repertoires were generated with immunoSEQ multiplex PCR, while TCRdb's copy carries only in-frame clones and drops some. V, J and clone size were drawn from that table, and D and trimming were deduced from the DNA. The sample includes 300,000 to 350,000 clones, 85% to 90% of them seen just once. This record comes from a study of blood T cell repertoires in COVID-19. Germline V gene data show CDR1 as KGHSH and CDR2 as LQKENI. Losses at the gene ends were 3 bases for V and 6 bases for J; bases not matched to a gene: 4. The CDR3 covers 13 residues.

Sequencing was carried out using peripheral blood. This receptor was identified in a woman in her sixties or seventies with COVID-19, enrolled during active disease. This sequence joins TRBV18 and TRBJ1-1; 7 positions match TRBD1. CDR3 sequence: CASSPRQGAEAFF. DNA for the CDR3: TGTGCCAGCTCACCCAGGCAGGGGGCTGAAGCTTTCTTT.